The 20 T cell receptor beta chains in this list originate from one sample, sequenced in a study of early T cells in non-severe SARS-CoV-2 infection. TCRdb redid the calling of the 5' RACE reads with MiXCR, one entry per CDR3 protein. The repertoire has some 85,000 distinct CDR3 sequences, roughly 13% of them found once; the top ten carry 1.4%. The sample taken for sequencing was whole blood. The receptor source for this set is an adult who was a healthcare worker with PCR-confirmed SARS-CoV-2 infection or an uninfected control (not recorded which).

This clonotype was picked up a small number of times. The chain employs TRBV2 and TRBJ2-2; TRBD1 aligns across 7 bases. After removal of 7 bases from V and 0 bases from J, the junction contained 8 bases not matched to a gene. The CDR3 sequence is 16 residues long. Germline-derived CDR1 and CDR2 are SNHLY and FYNNEI. The chain's CDR3 is CASTLLGGANTGELFF. DNA for the CDR3: TGTGCCAGCACTCTCTTAGGGGGCGCGAACACCGGGGAGCTGTTTTTT.

The J gene is TRBJ2-2, the V gene TRBV30; D remains ambiguous. CDR1 GTSNPN and CDR2 SVGIG come from the germline V gene (reference sequence). Trimming pared 4 bases from V and 3 bases from J, leaving 6 bases between. The CDR3 loop spans 12 amino acids. The CDR3 sequence: CAWMKDTGELFF. CDR3 nucleotide sequence: TGTGCCTGGATGAAGGACACCGGGGAGCTGTTTTTT.

The sample holds a few counts of this clonotype. The chain joins TRBV10-1 to TRBJ1-1, with D possibly matching TRBD1 (6 bases). V lost 6 bases to trimming and J lost 1 base, with 9 bases between them. The CDR3 is made up of 13 amino acids. Per germline, CDR1 WNHNN and CDR2 SYGVQD (reference sequence). DNA of the CDR3: TGCGCCAGCAGAAAGGACAGGAACACTGAAGCTTTCTTT. Its protein product is CASRKDRNTEAFF.

This clonotype occurred many times. The chain uses TRBV6-2 or TRBV6-3 and TRBJ2-5; D gene ambiguous. In germline, CDR1 is MNHEY, CDR2 SVGEGT. CDR3 length equals 11 residues. Trimming took 5 bases from V and 3 from J, leaving 4 bases between them. The CDR3 DNA sequence: TGTGCCAGCAGTCCCAAAGAGACCCAGTACTTC. This sequence encodes CASSPKETQYF.

A few counts support this clonotype. V is TRBV20-1 and J is TRBJ2-2, with 7 bases identical to TRBD2. Germline lookup yields CDR1 DFQATT and CDR2 SNEGSKA (reference sequence). Trimming at V came to 0 bases and at J to 2 bases, leaving 3 bases not matched to a gene. The CDR3 totals 15 residues. The CDR3 nucleotides read TGCAGTGCTAGAGAGAGCGGGGTAAACACCGGGGAGCTGTTTTTT. Translation gives CSARESGVNTGELFF.

This clonotype was detected many times. The chain couples TRBV10-1 to TRBJ2-2; perhaps TRBD2 as D (5 bases). V lost 4 bases and J 5 bases, leaving 11 bases between the germline ends. The CDR3 spans 14 residues. Germline CDR1 is WNHNN and CDR2 is SYGVQD (reference sequence). The CDR3, as DNA: TGCGCCAGCAGTGGCCCACCGGGGACCGGGGAGCTGTTTTTT. This translates into CASSGPPGTGELFF.

This clonotype showed up just a few times. The chain couples TRBV29-1 to TRBJ2-1, with D hard to call. The CDR3 has 9 amino acids. The V and J ends lost 4 bases and 15 bases respectively, with 10 bases between them. The V gene's germline CDR1 is SQVTM and CDR2 ANQGSEA. CDR3 DNA sequence: TGCAGCGTTGGCCAGGAACCGTTCTTC. Protein product: CSVGQEPFF.

This clonotype was found a few times. The rearrangement uses TRBV12-3 or TRBV12-4 and TRBJ2-1; tentative D call: TRBD2 (6 bases). CDR3 size: 15 residues. Trimming shortened V by 1 base and J by 0 bases, and 7 bases separated the two germline ends. The CDR3 nucleotides are TGTGCCAGCAGTTTAGGGGGGGACTCCTACAATGAGCAGTTCTTC. Its translation is CASSLGGDSYNEQFF.

CDR3 sequence: CASRSRGNWNTEAFF. The CDR3 DNA follows: TGTGCCAGCAGGAGTAGGGGGAATTGGAACACTGAAGCTTTCTTT. The chain joins TRBV6-1 to TRBJ1-1, with D possibly TRBD1 on 6 matching bases. CDR1 is MNHNS and CDR2 is SASEGT in the germline V gene. The CDR3 totals 15 residues. Trimming removed 6 bases at V and 1 base at J, with 15 bases between.

This clonotype was found many times. V gene TRBV12-3 or TRBV12-4 combines with J gene TRBJ1-6, with 9 bases aligning to TRBD1. The V gene end was trimmed by 6 bases and the J gene end by 6 bases; junction bases not matched to a gene: 3. The CDR3 runs 14 residues. CDR3 sequence: CASRGTGTNSPLHF. The DNA of the CDR3 is TGTGCCAGCAGGGGGACAGGGACTAATTCACCCCTCCACTTT.

This clonotype was recorded many times. This rearrangement joins TRBV10-3 to TRBJ2-2, with 8 positions matching TRBD2. This CDR3 region has 14 residues. The germline V gene encodes CDR1 ENHRY and CDR2 SYGVKD. V was clipped by 9 bases and J by 0 bases; unmatched bases: 3. CDR3 sequence (DNA): TGTGCCATTAGCGGGGTCTCGAACACCGGGGAGCTGTTTTTT. It encodes CAISGVSNTGELFF.

The rearrangement joins TRBV20-1 to TRBJ2-7, with a tentative D call TRBD1 (6 bases). The CDR3 sequence is 13 residues long. The ends were cut back, 3 bases at V and 3 bases at J, with 12 bases in the middle. Per the germline V gene, CDR1 is DFQATT and CDR2 is SNEGSKA (reference sequence). This CDR3 reads CSARSNRVYEQYF. DNA for the CDR3: TGCAGTGCTAGGAGCAACAGGGTCTACGAGCAGTACTTC.

This clonotype was recorded at least ten times. The V gene is TRBV10-3, the J gene TRBJ2-3, with 9 bases aligning to TRBD1. The V segment lost 4 bases and the J segment 6 bases; nucleotides outside the gene matches: 8. The CDR3 is 15 amino acids. Germline V lookup: CDR1 ENHRY, CDR2 SYGVKD. The CDR3: CAISGHRTGADTQYF. CDR3 nucleotide sequence: TGTGCCATCAGTGGCCACAGGACAGGGGCGGATACGCAGTATTTT.

This clonotype was found a few times. J is TRBJ1-1 and V is TRBV6-5, with D possibly TRBD1 on 5 matching bases. This CDR3 has 15 amino acids. Germline-derived CDR1 and CDR2 are MNHEY and SVGAGI. The V gene lost 2 bases and the J gene lost 3 bases, with 13 bases spanning the gap. The DNA of the CDR3 is TGTGCCAGCAGTTACGGTACACGGGGGGACACTGAAGCTTTCTTT. It yields the protein CASSYGTRGDTEAFF.

This clonotype was counted ten times or more. V is TRBV5-5 and J is TRBJ2-3; TRBD2 matches 9 bases. CDR1 SGHKS and CDR2 YYEKEE come from the germline V gene (reference sequence). The CDR3 has 16 amino acids. V lost 2 bases to trimming and J lost 3 bases; unmatched junction nucleotides: 7. CDR3 sequence: CASSFFLSGGTDTQYF. In nucleotides, the CDR3 is TGTGCCAGCAGCTTTTTCCTTAGCGGGGGAACAGATACGCAGTATTTT.

At least ten counts were recorded for this clonotype. The chain recombines TRBV4-1 with TRBJ1-4, with 11 bases that match TRBD1. The ends lost 4 bases at V and 0 bases at J; junction bases unmatched: 1. Germline CDR1 is MGHRA and CDR2 is YSYEKL. This CDR3 has 16 amino acids. The chain's CDR3 is CASSLGQGATNEKLFF. In DNA, the CDR3 is TGCGCCAGCAGCCTGGGACAGGGGGCAACTAATGAAAAACTGTTTTTT.

The chain recombines TRBV6-2 or TRBV6-3 with TRBJ2-2; 9 bases line up with TRBD1. V was pared by 6 bases and J by 5 bases, with 7 bases of the junction left unmatched. CDR3 length: 15 amino acids. Germline assignment: CDR1 MNHEY and CDR2 SVGEGT. DNA of the CDR3: TGTGCCAGCAGCCCGACAGGGGGACGAACCGGGGAGCTGTTTTTT. Translating gives CASSPTGGRTGELFF.

The sample holds many counts of this clonotype. This rearrangement joins TRBV6-2 or TRBV6-3 to TRBJ2-7; a weak D match, TRBD1 (5 bases). V lost 2 bases and J lost 2, with 19 bases in between. The CDR3 has 17 residues. Per the germline V gene, CDR1 is MNHEY and CDR2 is SVGEGT. The CDR3 DNA reads TGTGCCAGCAGTTACGGGTCAGGGCTCGTCAGTACCTACGAGCAGTACTTC. Translating gives CASSYGSGLVSTYEQYF.

The CDR3 DNA follows: TGTGCCAGCTCACGAACCGGGACTGAGAATGAAAAACTGTTTTTT. This translates into CASSRTGTENEKLFF. The rearrangement uses TRBV18 and TRBJ1-4, with a weak D call TRBD1 (5 bases). The CDR3 has 15 amino acids. Trimming pared 4 bases from V and 5 bases from J, leaving 14 bases between. The germline V gene has CDR1 KGHSH and CDR2 LQKENI.

The sample holds many counts of this clonotype. This rearrangement joins TRBV6-1 to TRBJ1-5; D remains unclear. Trimming took 2 bases from V and 3 from J, leaving 11 bases between them. CDR3 length: 15 amino acids. Germline lookup yields CDR1 MNHNS and CDR2 SASEGT. The CDR3 bases are TGTGCCAGCAGTGAAAGGACGGAGAACAATCAGCCCCAGCATTTT. It is translated as CASSERTENNQPQHF.